This T cell receptor (beta chain) was retrieved from a study of T-cell reconstitution after alpha-beta-depleted transplantation in children. The CDR3 is 15 residues long. Trimming removed 6 bases from V and 4 bases from J; junction bases left unmatched: 9. Germline assignment: CDR1 DFQATT and CDR2 SNEGSKA (reference sequence). A TCRbeta library incorporating unique molecular identifiers was prepared. Using its own MiXCR run on the PCR reads, TCRdb lists one record per CDR3 protein. The data contain about 980,000 distinct CDR3 sequences, around 30% of them singletons. Source: PBMCs, mostly from graft donor cells, taken 360 days after TCRalphabeta/CD19-depleted stem cell transplant. V usage is TRBV20-1 and J usage is TRBJ2-5; TRBD2 agrees at 12 bases. The receptor was derived from a boy under two years old who had a stem cell transplant for SCID, so the T cells may come from the graft donor. CDR3 bases: TGCAGTGCGACCTCGGGACTAGCGGGCGGAGAGACCCAGTACTTC. Protein product: CSATSGLAGGETQYF.